This TCR beta chain was recorded in a study of blood T cell repertoires in COVID-19. Study-level information: Sources were T cells, B-cell-depleted T cells, or PBMCs; the material itself was cDNA or gDNA.

Authors' processing steps: Reference gene primer amplification yielded estimated nucleated cell counts. Profiling relied on immunoSEQ multiplex PCR, and the TCRdb table lists in-frame clones only, not all of them. V and J calls and clone size are given by that table; D and trimming were obtained from the DNA. The sample records approximately 310,000 clones, 89% being singletons. The recovered donors of Cohort 3 showed two negative PCRs, clearance, or symptom resolution. The germline gives CDR1 SGHNT, CDR2 YENEEA. The CDR3 sequence is 13 residues long. Trimming removed 5 bases at V and 6 bases at J, with 11 bases between.

The clonotype was recovered from a man in his 60s who had recovered from COVID-19. The gene calls are TRBV11-3 and TRBJ2-1, with D perhaps TRBD1 (5 bases). Sequencing was performed on PBMCs or T cells enriched from blood (not recorded which). The CDR3 reads CASSPDRGNEQFF. The CDR3 coding sequence is TGTGCCAGCAGCCCCGATAGGGGCAATGAGCAGTTCTTC.